The rows below give T cell receptor beta chains drawn from one sample of a study of molecular identifiers for immune sequencing clone quantification. In TCRdb, the PCR reads were re-called with MiXCR into one record per CDR3 protein. The data show roughly 320,000 distinct CDR3 sequences, with roughly a quarter seen just once and 0.65% to 0.75% held by the top ten. The sequencing sample was made of naive CD8+ T cells from blood, with Jurkat cell RNA spiked in. All receptors derive from a human donor in good health. Some libraries in this study had Jurkat cell RNA spiked in. CDR3s include the opening cysteine and the closing phenylalanine or tryptophan. D genes are given only for firm matches. Not all rows give a size; the values are once, few, many and, for expanded clones, a class.

cdr3_aa cdr3_nt j_call clone_size d_call v_call
CASSEKGPAYEQYF TGTGCCAGCAGCGAGAAAGGACCCGCCTACGAGCAGTACTTC TRBJ2-7 few NA TRBV11-2
CSGGGTSDTQYF TGCAGCGGGGGCGGGACCTCGGATACGCAGTATTTT TRBJ2-3 many NA TRBV29-1
CAISDSYEQYF TGTGCCATCAGTGACAGCTACGAGCAGTACTTC TRBJ2-7 many NA TRBV10-3
CAITSGNTGELFF TGTGCCATCACATCGGGGAACACCGGGGAGCTGTTTTTT TRBJ2-2 few NA TRBV10-3
CASSHGWRGGYEQYF TGCGCCAGCAGCCATGGGTGGAGGGGAGGGTACGAGCAGTACTTC TRBJ2-7 NA TRBD2 TRBV4-3
CASSQDWGTDTQYF TGCGCCAGCAGCCAAGATTGGGGGACAGATACGCAGTATTTT TRBJ2-3 NA NA TRBV4-1
CASSTQDTLDTQYF TGTGCCAGCAGCACACAGGACACCTTAGATACGCAGTATTTT TRBJ2-3 NA NA TRBV28
CASSLLAGGLEDTQYF TGTGCCAGCAGTTTATTAGCGGGGGGGCTTGAAGATACGCAGTATTTT TRBJ2-3 many TRBD2 TRBV27
CASSLAGLPTYEQYF TGCGCCAGCAGCTTGGCCGGACTGCCTACCTACGAGCAGTACTTC TRBJ2-7 few NA TRBV5-1
CASRGTGDTEAFF TGTGCCAGCCGTGGGACAGGGGACACTGAAGCTTTCTTT TRBJ1-1 many TRBD1 TRBV27
CASSQNIPSGGADTGELFF TGCGCCAGCAGCCAAAATATACCTAGCGGGGGGGCCGACACCGGGGAGCTGTTTTTT TRBJ2-2 NA TRBD2 TRBV4-3
CASTTENWTRSGMRRGVLTF TGTGCCAGCACCACAGAGAATTGGACGCGTTCGGGTATGAGAAGAGGCGTCCTGACTTTC TRBJ2-6 many NA TRBV5-6
CSVELWNGQGAEKLFF TGCAGCGTTGAATTATGGAACGGCCAGGGGGCTGAAAAACTGTTTTTT TRBJ1-4 few TRBD1 TRBV29-1
CAWGTGAGANVLTF TGTGCCTGGGGCACAGGGGCTGGGGCCAACGTCCTGACTTTC TRBJ2-6 many TRBD1 TRBV30
CASSPDPRALVEKLFF TGTGCCAGCAGTCCCGATCCCAGGGCCCTCGTCGAAAAACTGTTTTTT TRBJ1-4 many NA TRBV27
CSVEGTSGINEQFF TGCAGCGTTGAGGGGACTAGCGGGATAAATGAGCAGTTCTTC TRBJ2-1 many TRBD2 TRBV29-1
CASSQGSPGVYGYTF TGCGCCAGCAGCCAAGGGTCTCCAGGGGTCTATGGCTACACCTTC TRBJ1-2 many NA TRBV4-3
CASNQAVQSETQYF TGTGCCAGCAACCAGGCGGTTCAGTCAGAGACCCAGTACTTC TRBJ2-5 few NA TRBV28
CASRGGAQYF TGCGCCAGCAGAGGCGGTGCGCAGTATTTT TRBJ2-3 NA NA TRBV10-2
CASSSSRGSGNTIYF TGTGCCAGCAGTTCGTCCAGGGGCTCTGGAAACACCATATATTTT TRBJ1-3 many NA TRBV6-5
CASSSRDRGGEPQYF TGTGCCAGCAGCTCCCGGGACAGGGGTGGAGAGCCCCAGTACTTC TRBJ2-5 NA TRBD1 TRBV7-6
CASQGTSGYQETQYF TGTGCCAGTCAAGGTACTAGCGGCTACCAGGAGACCCAGTACTTC TRBJ2-5 many TRBD2 TRBV19
CASSTPSGSGANVLTF TGTGCCAGTAGTACCCCCTCAGGATCTGGGGCCAACGTCCTGACTTTC TRBJ2-6 NA NA TRBV19
CASTPPGRNAAEQYF TGTGCCAGCACCCCCCCTGGCAGGAACGCCGCTGAGCAGTACTTC TRBJ2-7 NA NA TRBV28
CASSLSGRPVWVTEAFF TGTGCCAGCAGCTTAAGTGGCAGGCCGGTTTGGGTCACTGAAGCTTTCTTT TRBJ1-1 NA NA TRBV13
CASSQSGGAGITDTQYF TGCGCCAGCAGCCAGTCTGGAGGGGCGGGGATAACAGATACGCAGTATTTT TRBJ2-3 few NA TRBV4-1
CASSPGERRYEQYF TGTGCCAGCAGCCCGGGAGAACGAAGATACGAGCAGTACTTC TRBJ2-7 many NA TRBV7-2
CASSSSDRDNTEAFF TGTGCCAGCAGCTCGTCCGACAGGGATAACACTGAAGCTTTCTTT TRBJ1-1 NA TRBD1 TRBV7-9
CASKSGPYNEQFF TGTGCCAGTAAATCCGGGCCCTACAATGAGCAGTTCTTC TRBJ2-1 NA NA TRBV19
CASSDTTRAAYNEQFF TGTGCCAGCAGTGATACAACTCGGGCAGCCTACAATGAGCAGTTCTTC TRBJ2-1 few NA TRBV2
CASSLDQGVGKEKLFF TGTGCCAGCAGCTTAGACCAGGGAGTCGGTAAAGAAAAACTGTTTTTT TRBJ1-4 NA NA TRBV7-9
CVSGSGSSYEQYF TGTGTCAGTGGGTCAGGGAGCTCCTACGAGCAGTACTTC TRBJ2-7 NA NA TRBV27
CASDGQNYGYTF TGTGCCAGTGACGGACAGAACTATGGCTACACCTTC TRBJ1-2 many NA TRBV9
CSVVQAGGVWYEQYF TGCAGCGTTGTTCAGGCAGGGGGCGTTTGGTACGAGCAGTACTTC TRBJ2-7 many TRBD1 TRBV29-1
CASSPAGPRTGPNIQYF TGTGCCAGCAGCCCAGCCGGCCCTCGGACAGGCCCAAACATTCAGTACTTC TRBJ2-4 few TRBD1 TRBV7-9
CASSMGLRGNQPQHF TGTGCCAGTAGTATGGGACTCAGGGGCAATCAGCCCCAGCATTTT TRBJ1-5 many NA TRBV19
CASSLGTDNSPLHF TGTGCCAGCAGCCTCGGGACAGATAATTCACCCCTCCACTTT TRBJ1-6 NA TRBD1 TRBV5-6
CASSFLSPKLTDTQYF TGCGCCAGCAGCTTCCTTAGCCCAAAGCTCACAGATACGCAGTATTTT TRBJ2-3 few NA TRBV5-1
CASSTPSNQPQHF TGTGCCAGCAGTACACCAAGCAATCAGCCCCAGCATTTT TRBJ1-5 many NA TRBV6-2/TRBV6-3
CAWSVRVTGELFF TGTGCCTGGAGTGTGAGGGTCACCGGGGAGCTGTTTTTT TRBJ2-2 few NA TRBV30
CASSSGNRGTEAFF TGTGCCAGCAGCTCCGGCAACAGGGGCACTGAAGCTTTCTTT TRBJ1-1 few TRBD1 TRBV7-3
CASSVYFADTGELFF TGTGCCAGCAGCGTATATTTTGCGGACACCGGGGAGCTGTTTTTT TRBJ2-2 NA NA TRBV9
CASSSAPGTPAEYEQYF TGTGCCAGCAGTTCGGCACCCGGGACCCCCGCCGAATACGAGCAGTACTTC TRBJ2-7 NA NA TRBV6-2/TRBV6-3
CASSSPLASGRLYEQYF TGTGCCAGCAGCTCCCCTCTTGCTAGCGGGAGACTGTACGAGCAGTACTTC TRBJ2-7 few TRBD2 TRBV11-2
CASSQGRRPDFYGYTF TGTGCCAGCAGCCAAGGCCGCAGGCCGGACTTCTATGGCTACACCTTC TRBJ1-2 NA NA TRBV14
CSAPVIAGGSTDTQYF TGCAGTGCCCCTGTCATAGCGGGAGGGAGCACAGATACGCAGTATTTT TRBJ2-3 NA TRBD2 TRBV20-1